The clone carrying this T cell receptor (beta chain) was seen a handful of times. Its antigen is currently unknown. This sample is part of a study of beta chain features in type 1 diabetes. The overall study: Sorted cells numbering approximately 110,000,000 were examined across all samples.

Per donor, one heparinised blood draw averaged roughly 110 mL. The CDR3 runs 15 residues. Germline values: CDR1 SGHRS, CDR2 YFSETQ. The ends were cut back, 2 bases at V and 8 bases at J, with 19 bases in the middle. Reverse transcribing all isolated RNA meant expressed TCRB transcripts were sequenced. Around 3.8 million reads per sample were averaged for naive, central memory and regulatory samples. Sequenced by immunoSEQ multiplex PCR; TCRdb stores in-frame clones only, minus some. The profile shows roughly 240,000 clones, approximately 14% of them singletons. Broader study findings: Junctions at VDJ sites from type 1 diabetes patients had fewer insertions and more deletions.

The specimen sequenced was naive CD4+ T cells from blood. J is TRBJ1-2 and V is TRBV5-1; no definite D call. The TCR originated in a woman aged 40 to 49 in good health. The CDR3 protein is CASSLMPSPEEGYTF. The CDR3 DNA reads TGCGCCAGCAGCTTAATGCCCAGCCCAGAGGAGGGCTACACCTTC.